This T cell receptor beta chain was obtained from a study of CD8 T cells in Susac syndrome. Random hexamers were used to reverse transcribe the RNA input (about 0.5 to 1 ug). From the immunoSEQ multiplex PCR reads, TCRdb called clonotypes with MiXCR, one entry per CDR3 protein. The sample yields about 190,000 distinct CDR3 sequences, 90% to 97% seen once. V was trimmed by 5 bases and J by 6 bases, leaving 14 bases between them. The CDR3 runs 14 residues. Germline V gene data show CDR1 as SGHAT and CDR2 as FQNNGV. The chain uses TRBV11-2 and TRBJ2-1, with D perhaps matching TRBD1 or TRBD2 (5 bases each). The source of this sequence is a human donor with Susac syndrome. Material: CD4+ T cells from PBMCs. The CDR3 DNA is TGTGCCAGCAGCCCAGGGACGGTGGGCAATGAGCAGTTCTTC. Translating it yields CASSPGTVGNEQFF.